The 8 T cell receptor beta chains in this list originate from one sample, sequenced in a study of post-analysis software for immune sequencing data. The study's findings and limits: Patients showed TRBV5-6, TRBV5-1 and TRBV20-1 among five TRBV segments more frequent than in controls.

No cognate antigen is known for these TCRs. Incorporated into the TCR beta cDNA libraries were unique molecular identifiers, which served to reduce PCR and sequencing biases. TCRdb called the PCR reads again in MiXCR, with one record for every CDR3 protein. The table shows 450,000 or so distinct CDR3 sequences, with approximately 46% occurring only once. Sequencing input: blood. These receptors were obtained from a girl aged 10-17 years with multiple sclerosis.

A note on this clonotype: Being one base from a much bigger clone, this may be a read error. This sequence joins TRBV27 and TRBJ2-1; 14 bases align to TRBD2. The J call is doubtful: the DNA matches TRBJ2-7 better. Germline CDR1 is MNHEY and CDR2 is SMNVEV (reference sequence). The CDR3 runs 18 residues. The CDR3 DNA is TGTGCCAGCAGTTTAAGACTAGCGGGAGGGTCCTCCTACAATGAGCAGTACTTC. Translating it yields CASSLRLAGGSSYNEQYF.

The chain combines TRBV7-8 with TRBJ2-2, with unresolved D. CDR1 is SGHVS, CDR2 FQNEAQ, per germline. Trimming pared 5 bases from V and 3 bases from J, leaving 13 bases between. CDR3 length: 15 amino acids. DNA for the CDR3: TGTGCCAGCAGCCCATACCACCAGGACACCGGGGAGCTGTTTTTT. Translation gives CASSPYHQDTGELFF.

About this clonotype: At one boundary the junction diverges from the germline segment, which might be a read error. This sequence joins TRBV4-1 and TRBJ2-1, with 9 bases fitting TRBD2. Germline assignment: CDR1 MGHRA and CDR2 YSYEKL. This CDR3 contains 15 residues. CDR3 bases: TGCGCCAGCAGCCATTTACAGCGGGAGGACAATAAGCAGTTCTTC. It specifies CASSHLQREDNKQFF.

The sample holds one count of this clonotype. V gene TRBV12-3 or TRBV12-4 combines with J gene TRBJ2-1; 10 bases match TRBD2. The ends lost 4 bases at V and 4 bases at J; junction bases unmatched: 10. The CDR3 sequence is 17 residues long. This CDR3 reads CASSSDLTSGLYNEQFF. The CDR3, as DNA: TGTGCCAGCAGTTCAGACCTGACTAGCGGGTTATACAATGAGCAGTTCTTC.

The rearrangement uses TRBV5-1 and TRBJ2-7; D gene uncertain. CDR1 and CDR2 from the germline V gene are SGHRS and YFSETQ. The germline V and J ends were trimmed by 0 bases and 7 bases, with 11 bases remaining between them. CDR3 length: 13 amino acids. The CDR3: CASSLGVHNEQYF. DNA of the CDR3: TGCGCCAGCAGCTTGGGGGTACACAATGAGCAGTACTTC.

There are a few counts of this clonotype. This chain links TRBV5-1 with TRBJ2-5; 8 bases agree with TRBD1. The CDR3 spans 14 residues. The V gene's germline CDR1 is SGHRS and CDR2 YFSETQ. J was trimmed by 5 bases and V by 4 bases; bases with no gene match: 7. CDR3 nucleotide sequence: TGCGCCAGCAGCACAGGACAGGGAATGGAGACCCAGTACTTC. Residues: CASSTGQGMETQYF.

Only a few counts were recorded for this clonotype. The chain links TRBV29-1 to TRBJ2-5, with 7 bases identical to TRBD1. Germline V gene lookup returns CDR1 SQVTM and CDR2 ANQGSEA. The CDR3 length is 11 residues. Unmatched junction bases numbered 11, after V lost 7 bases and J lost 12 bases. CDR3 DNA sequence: TGCAGCGCAGAAGTCGGGACAGCAAAGTACTTC. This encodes CSAEVGTAKYF.

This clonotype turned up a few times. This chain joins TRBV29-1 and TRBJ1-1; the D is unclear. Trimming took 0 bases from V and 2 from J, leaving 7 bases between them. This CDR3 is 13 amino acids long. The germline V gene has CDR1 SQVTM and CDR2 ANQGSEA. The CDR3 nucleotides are TGCAGCGTTGAAGAAAGGTCTAACACTGAAGCTTTCTTT. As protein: CSVEERSNTEAFF.